This T cell receptor (beta chain) appears in the sequencing data of a study of blood T cell repertoires in COVID-19 (TCRdb year 2020). About the investigation overall: Samples from collaborators originated in the United States, Italy and Spain and spanned both the acute and convalescent phases of COVID-19. The samples were drawn from two sources: the first 160 participants of the ongoing ImmuneRACE study, and over 1,000 subjects contributed by 6 global collaborators. The material from the prospective study consisted of cDNA or gDNA derived from T cells, B-cell-depleted T cells, or PBMCs. A freely available public database, intended as a resource for researchers studying the immune response to SARS-CoV-2, is where the repertoires were released. A de-identified subject ID, COVID-19 status, age in years and sex were almost always included in the sample metadata. Deeply sampled blood TCRbeta repertoires from subjects exposed to, actively infected with, or recovered from COVID-19 were included in the dataset. Where HLA class I and class II types were available, the types were taken from metadata supplied by the sample provider, not from assay-based typing.

In Seattle, one collaborating source enrolled patients while the infection was active and tracked those patients longitudinally over the course of disease. Collaborating institutions collected whole blood in K2EDTA tubes following their own protocols. Collaborator samples were shipped for TCRbeta analysis as frozen whole blood, isolated PBMCs, or DNA extracted from either sample type. As for this clone: Its antigen is still unknown. Per-base qualities were not stored, and no clone one base away is much larger.

The immunoSEQ Assay, a bias-controlled multiplex PCR, was used to amplify TCRbeta CDR3 regions from genomic DNA. As for how the authors treated the data: Nucleated cell counts per sample were estimated from amplification of reference gene primers within the assay. To quantify the absolute abundance of each unique TCRbeta CDR3 rearrangement, sequence reads were collapsed and filtered. For each sample, productive Simpson clonality was calculated as the square root of Simpson's diversity index over productive rearrangements. TCRdb re-hosts the immuneACCESS table, in-frame sequences only. Its copies lack some clones; in the studies checked, an unresolved V gene accounts for under half of them, and the cause for the rest is not known. Clone size and the V and J calls come from that table; the DNA yielded D and trimming. This sample comprises 200,000 to 250,000 clones, 82% of them detected only once. 8.2% of the sample lies in the top ten.

Broader findings and caveats from the paper: Clinical and demographic metadata were provided uncurated, with the amount varying by source and participant.

This clonotype was obtained from a woman older than 75 with COVID-19, enrolled during active disease. The material sequenced was peripheral blood.

The DNA sequence follows: TGTGCCAGCAGCCCCAGGGGAGGGCCCTATGGCTACACCTTC. The encoded protein is CASSPRGGPYGYTF. The chain is assembled from TRBV3-1 (or the pseudogene TRBV3-2) and TRBJ1-2; a tentative D call is TRBD1 (6 bases match). The CDR3 holds 14 amino acids from the cysteine to the phenylalanine. Just CDR3 DNA is preserved here, 42 bases in frame from base 1. V and J lose 4 bases and 4 bases, and a span of 13 bases separates them. The germline V gene (reference sequence) sets CDR1 to LGHDT and CDR2 to YNNKEL.